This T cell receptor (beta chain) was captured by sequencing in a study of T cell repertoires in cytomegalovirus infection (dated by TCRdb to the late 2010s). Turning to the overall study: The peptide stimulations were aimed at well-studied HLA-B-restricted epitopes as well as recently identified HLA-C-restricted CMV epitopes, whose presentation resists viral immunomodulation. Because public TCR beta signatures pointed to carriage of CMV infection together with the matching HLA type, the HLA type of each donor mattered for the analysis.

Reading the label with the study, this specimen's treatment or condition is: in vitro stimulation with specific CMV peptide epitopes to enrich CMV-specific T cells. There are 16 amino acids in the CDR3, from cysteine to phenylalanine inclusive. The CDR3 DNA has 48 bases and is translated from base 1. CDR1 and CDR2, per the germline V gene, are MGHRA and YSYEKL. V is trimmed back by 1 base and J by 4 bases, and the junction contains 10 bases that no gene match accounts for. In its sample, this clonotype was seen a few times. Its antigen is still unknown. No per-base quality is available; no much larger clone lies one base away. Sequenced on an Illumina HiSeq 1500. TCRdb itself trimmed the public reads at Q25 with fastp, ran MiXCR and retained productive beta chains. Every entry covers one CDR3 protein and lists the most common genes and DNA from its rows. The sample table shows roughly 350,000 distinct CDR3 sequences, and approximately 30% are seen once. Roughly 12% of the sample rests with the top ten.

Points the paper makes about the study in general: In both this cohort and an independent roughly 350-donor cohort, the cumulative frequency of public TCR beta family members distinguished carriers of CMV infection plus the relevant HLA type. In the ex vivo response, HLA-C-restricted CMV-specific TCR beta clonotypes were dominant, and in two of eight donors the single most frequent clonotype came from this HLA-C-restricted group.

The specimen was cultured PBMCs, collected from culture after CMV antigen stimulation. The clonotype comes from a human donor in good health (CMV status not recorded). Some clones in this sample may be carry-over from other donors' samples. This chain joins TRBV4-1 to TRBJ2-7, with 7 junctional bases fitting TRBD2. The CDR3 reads CASSQGRGGGPYEQYF. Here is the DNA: TGCGCCAGCAGCCAAGGTCGGGGCGGGGGACCATACGAGCAGTACTTC.